The rows below give T cell receptor beta chains drawn from one sample of a study of HIV-infected patients and healthy controls. MiXCR, applied by TCRdb to the 5' RACE reads, yields one record per CDR3 protein. The sample has 15,000 to 17,000 distinct CDR3 sequences; roughly 7.5% are singletons. Sequenced input: blood. The receptors stem from an adult in good health. Both conserved end residues are part of each CDR3. The D gene is left open where the match is weak. Where a row states a size, it is once, few, many or the class of an expanded clone; other rows omit it.

CDR3 length: 15; D gene: TRBD1; clone size: many; V gene: TRBV20-1; J gene: TRBJ1-5; CDR3 protein: CSARGGGGSNQPQHF; CDR3 DNA: TGCAGTGCCAGAGGGGGCGGGGGGAGCAATCAGCCCCAGCATTTT
CDR3 length: 14; D gene: -; clone size: many; V gene: TRBV24-1; J gene: TRBJ2-2; CDR3 protein: CATSPGANTGELFF; CDR3 DNA: TGTGCCACCAGTCCGGGGGCGAACACCGGGGAGCTGTTTTTT
CDR3 length: 16; D gene: TRBD1; clone size: many; V gene: TRBV5-1; J gene: TRBJ2-2; CDR3 protein: CASSLGQAVSTGELFF; CDR3 DNA: TGCGCCAGCAGCCTGGGACAGGCCGTTTCCACCGGGGAGCTGTTTTTT
CDR3 length: 15; D gene: TRBD1; clone size: many; V gene: TRBV12-3/TRBV12-4; J gene: TRBJ2-2; CDR3 protein: CASTLGQGAIGELFF; CDR3 DNA: TGTGCCAGCACCTTGGGACAGGGGGCGATCGGGGAGCTGTTTTTT
CDR3 length: 15; D gene: -; clone size: many; V gene: TRBV15; J gene: TRBJ1-1; CDR3 protein: CATSRRQASNTEAFF; CDR3 DNA: TGTGCCACCAGCCGACGACAGGCTTCGAACACTGAAGCTTTCTTT
CDR3 length: 15; D gene: -; clone size: medium-sized; V gene: TRBV6-5; J gene: TRBJ2-7; CDR3 protein: CASSLGGQRASEQYF; CDR3 DNA: TGTGCCAGCAGCCTCGGGGGACAGAGGGCCTCCGAGCAGTACTTC
CDR3 length: 14; D gene: -; clone size: many; V gene: TRBV28; J gene: TRBJ1-1; CDR3 protein: CASRPHSRRTEAFF; CDR3 DNA: TGTGCCAGCAGGCCCCACTCAAGACGCACTGAAGCTTTCTTT
CDR3 length: 18; D gene: -; clone size: many; V gene: TRBV7-6; J gene: TRBJ1-2; CDR3 protein: CASSSLGGQVRGLYGYTF; CDR3 DNA: TGTGCCAGCAGCAGCTTAGGAGGGCAGGTTCGGGGGCTCTATGGCTACACCTTC
CDR3 length: 15; D gene: -; clone size: many; V gene: TRBV23-1; J gene: TRBJ1-5; CDR3 protein: CASSQSWADNQPQHF; CDR3 DNA: TGCGCCAGCAGTCAATCTTGGGCCGATAACCAGCCCCAGCATTTT
CDR3 length: 17; D gene: -; clone size: many; V gene: TRBV7-3; J gene: TRBJ2-3; CDR3 protein: CASSFRPGLNPTDTQYF; CDR3 DNA: TGTGCCAGCAGCTTCCGACCAGGACTAAACCCCACAGATACGCAGTATTTT
CDR3 length: 14; D gene: -; clone size: many; V gene: TRBV27; J gene: TRBJ2-3; CDR3 protein: CASKLETNTDTQYF; CDR3 DNA: TGTGCCAGCAAATTGGAGACAAACACAGATACGCAGTATTTT
CDR3 length: 13; D gene: -; clone size: many; V gene: TRBV28; J gene: TRBJ1-2; CDR3 protein: CASSPPLNYGYTF; CDR3 DNA: TGTGCCAGCAGTCCCCCCCTCAACTATGGCTACACCTTC
CDR3 length: 15; D gene: -; clone size: many; V gene: TRBV4-1; J gene: TRBJ1-5; CDR3 protein: CASSRVPGGNQPQHF; CDR3 DNA: TGCGCCAGCAGCCGAGTCCCGGGGGGAAATCAGCCCCAGCATTTT
CDR3 length: 13; D gene: -; clone size: many; V gene: TRBV11-3; J gene: TRBJ1-1; CDR3 protein: CASSFSQIAEAFF; CDR3 DNA: TGTGCCAGCAGCTTTTCACAGATCGCTGAAGCTTTCTTT
CDR3 length: 16; D gene: -; clone size: many; V gene: TRBV6-2/TRBV6-3; J gene: TRBJ1-1; CDR3 protein: CASSYGPRQKNTEAFF; CDR3 DNA: TGTGCCAGCAGTTATGGCCCGAGACAGAAGAACACTGAAGCTTTCTTT
CDR3 length: 14; D gene: -; clone size: many; V gene: TRBV28; J gene: TRBJ1-5; CDR3 protein: CASRRTDTYQPQHF; CDR3 DNA: TGTGCCAGCAGACGGACAGATACTTATCAGCCCCAGCATTTT
CDR3 length: 17; D gene: -; clone size: many; V gene: TRBV12-3/TRBV12-4; J gene: TRBJ1-2; CDR3 protein: CASSHPDPRTAGGGYTF; CDR3 DNA: TGTGCCAGCAGCCACCCAGACCCGCGGACCGCCGGAGGTGGCTACACCTTC
CDR3 length: 15; D gene: -; clone size: many; V gene: TRBV4-2; J gene: TRBJ1-6; CDR3 protein: CASSPTRGRASPLHF; CDR3 DNA: TGTGCCAGCAGCCCCACACGGGGCAGAGCTTCACCCCTCCACTTT
CDR3 length: 15; D gene: -; clone size: many; V gene: TRBV19; J gene: TRBJ1-1; CDR3 protein: CASSTLEGGPTEAFF; CDR3 DNA: TGTGCCAGTAGTACCTTGGAGGGGGGTCCCACTGAAGCTTTCTTT
CDR3 length: 13; D gene: TRBD2; clone size: many; V gene: TRBV20-1; J gene: TRBJ2-7; CDR3 protein: CSARGGTTYEQYF; CDR3 DNA: TGCAGTGCTAGAGGGGGGACTACCTACGAGCAGTACTTC
CDR3 length: 13; D gene: -; clone size: few; V gene: TRBV2; J gene: TRBJ2-1; CDR3 protein: CASSEVEYNEQFF; CDR3 DNA: TGTGCCAGCAGTGAGGTAGAATACAATGAGCAGTTCTTC
CDR3 length: 14; D gene: -; clone size: many; V gene: TRBV6-5; J gene: TRBJ2-2; CDR3 protein: CASSYGGSAGELFF; CDR3 DNA: TGTGCCAGCAGTTACGGGGGGAGCGCCGGGGAGCTGTTTTTT
CDR3 length: 17; D gene: TRBD1; clone size: many; V gene: TRBV24-1; J gene: TRBJ2-5; CDR3 protein: CATSDRTWDSAIETQYF; CDR3 DNA: TGTGCCACCAGTGATCGTACCTGGGACAGCGCTATAGAGACCCAGTACTTC
CDR3 length: 13; D gene: -; clone size: few; V gene: TRBV14; J gene: TRBJ2-7; CDR3 protein: CASSPGLGRMSYF; CDR3 DNA: TGTGCCAGCAGCCCTGGACTGGGCCGGATGTCTTACTTC
CDR3 length: 15; D gene: -; clone size: medium-sized; V gene: TRBV5-6; J gene: TRBJ2-5; CDR3 protein: CASSGGALVGETQYF; CDR3 DNA: TGTGCCAGCAGCGGCGGGGCTTTGGTGGGGGAGACCCAGTACTTC
CDR3 length: 16; D gene: -; clone size: many; V gene: TRBV7-2; J gene: TRBJ2-2; CDR3 protein: CASSPLGGGVTGELFF; CDR3 DNA: TGTGCCAGCAGCCCACTAGGGGGGGGGGTTACCGGGGAGCTGTTTTTT
CDR3 length: 16; D gene: TRBD2; clone size: -; V gene: TRBV4-2; J gene: TRBJ2-7; CDR3 protein: CASSHREGDTAYEQYF; CDR3 DNA: TGTGCCAGCAGCCACCGGGAGGGGGACACTGCCTACGAGCAGTACTTC
CDR3 length: 13; D gene: -; clone size: medium-sized; V gene: TRBV20-1; J gene: TRBJ1-2; CDR3 protein: CSSWTHLKGGYTF; CDR3 DNA: TGCAGTTCCTGGACGCACCTGAAAGGAGGCTACACCTTC